This TCR beta chain was retrieved from a study of T-cell reconstitution after alpha-beta-depleted transplantation in children. Findings and limits, study-wide: At day 60, the high TCRbeta diversity found in some patients originated from recipient T cells and thymic progenitors that had survived. T cells produced anew were the main source of T-cell counts and diversity one year after transplant. Several hundred expanded graft clones reportedly supplied alpha-beta T cells about two months after transplant.

During its preparation, the TCRbeta library received unique molecular identifiers. TCRdb independently ran MiXCR on the PCR reads; one entry per CDR3 protein. The data contain over 450,000 distinct CDR3 sequences, over 9.5% of them singletons. V shed 3 bases and J shed 4 bases, with 9 bases lying between them. The germline gives CDR1 MNHEY, CDR2 SVGEGT. This CDR3 contains 14 residues. Concerning this clonotype: The antigen remains unidentified.

The genes are TRBV6-2 or TRBV6-3 and TRBJ2-2; D not resolved. The sample in question was PBMCs, obtained before TCRalphabeta/CD19-depleted stem cell transplant. The clonotype comes from a child aged 2-15 years with inherited bone marrow failure, due to receive a stem cell transplant. CDR3 sequence: CASSYEWGTGELFF. CDR3 DNA: TGTGCCAGCAGTTATGAGTGGGGCACCGGGGAGCTGTTTTTT.